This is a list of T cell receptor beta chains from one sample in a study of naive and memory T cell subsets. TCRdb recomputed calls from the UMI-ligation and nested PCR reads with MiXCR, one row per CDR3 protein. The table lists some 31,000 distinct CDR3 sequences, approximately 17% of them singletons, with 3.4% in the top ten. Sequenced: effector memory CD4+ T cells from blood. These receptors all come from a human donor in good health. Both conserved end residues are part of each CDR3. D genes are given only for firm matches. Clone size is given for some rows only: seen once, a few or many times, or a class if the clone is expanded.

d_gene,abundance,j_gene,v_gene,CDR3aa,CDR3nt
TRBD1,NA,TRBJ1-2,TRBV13,CASSLPGQGARGYTF,TGTGCCAGCAGCCTTCCGGGACAGGGGGCACGAGGCTACACCTTC
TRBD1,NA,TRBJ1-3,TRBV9,CASSEGTGAGNTIYF,TGTGCCAGCAGCGAAGGGACAGGGGCTGGAAACACCATATATTTT
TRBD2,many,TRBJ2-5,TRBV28,CASGTSGRRIWETQYF,TGTGCCAGCGGGACTAGCGGGAGGCGAATTTGGGAGACCCAGTACTTC
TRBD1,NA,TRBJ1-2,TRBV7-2,CASFARGTVYGYTF,TGTGCCAGCTTCGCCAGGGGGACCGTCTATGGCTACACCTTC
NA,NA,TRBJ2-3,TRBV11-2,CASSQGPLADTQYF,TGTGCCAGCAGCCAGGGACCGCTCGCAGATACGCAGTATTTT
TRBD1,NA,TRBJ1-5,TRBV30,CAWNSPGTGVNQPQHF,TGTGCCTGGAATTCACCCGGGACAGGGGTAAATCAGCCCCAGCATTTT
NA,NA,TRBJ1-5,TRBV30,CAWGDTPSGPQHF,TGTGCCTGGGGAGATACACCTTCGGGGCCCCAGCATTTT
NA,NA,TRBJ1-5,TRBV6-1,CASSATPRVGRVYQPQHF,TGTGCCAGCAGCGCAACTCCGCGGGTTGGCAGGGTGTATCAGCCCCAGCATTTT
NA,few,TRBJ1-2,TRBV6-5,CASSYSSNYGYTF,TGTGCCAGCAGTTACTCGTCCAACTATGGCTACACCTTC
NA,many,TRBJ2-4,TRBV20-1,CSARVSGYGNIQYF,TGCAGTGCTAGAGTAAGCGGGTACGGGAACATTCAGTACTTC
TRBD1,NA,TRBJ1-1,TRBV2,CASSRDAGTVTRNTEAFF,TGTGCCAGCAGCCGAGACGCCGGGACAGTTACTAGGAACACTGAAGCTTTCTTT
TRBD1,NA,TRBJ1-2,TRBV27,CASSLNRGYGTNYGYTF,TGTGCCAGCAGTTTAAACAGGGGGTATGGGACTAACTATGGCTACACCTTC
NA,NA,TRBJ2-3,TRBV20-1,CSAREGSVTDTQYF,TGCAGTGCTAGAGAGGGGAGCGTTACAGATACGCAGTATTTT
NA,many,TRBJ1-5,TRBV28,CASSLADSYNQPQHF,TGTGCCAGCAGTTTGGCGGACAGCTACAATCAGCCCCAGCATTTT
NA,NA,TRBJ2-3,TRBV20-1,CSAFPGTHTRDTQYF,TGCAGTGCTTTCCCAGGGACTCACACACGTGATACGCAGTATTTT
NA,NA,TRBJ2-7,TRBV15,CATSRYRSEQYF,TGTGCCACCAGCAGATACAGATCCGAGCAGTACTTC
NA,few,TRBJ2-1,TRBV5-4,CASRLGQGVGNEQFF,TGTGCCAGCAGGTTGGGGCAGGGTGTAGGCAATGAGCAGTTCTTC
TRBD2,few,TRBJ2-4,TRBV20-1,CSAPDSGRGLAKNIQYF,TGCAGTGCTCCCGATAGCGGGAGGGGTCTAGCCAAAAACATTCAGTACTTC
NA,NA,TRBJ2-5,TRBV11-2,CASSGDGETQYF,TGTGCCAGCAGCGGGGACGGCGAGACCCAGTACTTC
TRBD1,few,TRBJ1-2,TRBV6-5,CASSYSRGGSGYTF,TGTGCCAGCAGTTACTCGAGAGGGGGCTCTGGCTACACCTTC
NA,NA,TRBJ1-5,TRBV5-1,CASSLDVGQPQHF,TGCGCCAGCAGCTTGGATGTAGGTCAGCCCCAGCATTTT
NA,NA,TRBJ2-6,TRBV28,CASSSVGRPISGANVLTF,TGTGCCAGCAGTTCAGTTGGGCGGCCGATCTCTGGGGCCAACGTCCTGACTTTC
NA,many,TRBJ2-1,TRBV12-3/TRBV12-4,CASSPRSDNEQFF,TGTGCCAGCAGTCCCCGGTCGGACAATGAGCAGTTCTTC
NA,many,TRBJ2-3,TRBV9,CASSALGLNTDTQYF,TGTGCCAGCAGTGCTTTAGGGCTCAACACAGATACGCAGTATTTT
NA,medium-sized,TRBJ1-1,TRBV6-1,CASSEVYRNTEAFF,TGTGCCAGCAGTGAAGTCTACAGGAACACTGAAGCTTTCTTT
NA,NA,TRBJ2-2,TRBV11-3,CASSSPQVGTPNTGELFF,TGTGCCAGCAGCTCGCCCCAAGTTGGGACACCTAACACCGGGGAGCTGTTTTTT
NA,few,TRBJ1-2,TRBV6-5,CASSYLGGSSNYGYTF,TGTGCCAGCAGTTACTTGGGGGGTTCATCTAACTATGGCTACACCTTC
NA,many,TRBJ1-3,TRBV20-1,CSATNTGSGNTIYF,TGCAGTGCCACAAATACAGGCTCTGGAAACACCATATATTTT